This T cell receptor beta chain appears in the sequencing data of a study of control samples from healthy donors and cancer patients (dated by TCRdb to 2020 to 2022). Based on the germline V gene, the CDR1 and CDR2 sequences are SGHRS and YFSETQ. The CDR3 spans 14 residues, from the cysteine through the phenylalanine. Only the CDR3 region is kept as DNA, spanning 42 bases read in frame from base 1. V and J are truncated by 0 bases and 6 bases respectively, leaving an intervening sequence of 10 bases. Libraries came from the immunoSEQ multiplex PCR assay. Here the immuneACCESS table is served through TCRdb, limited to in-frame sequences with V and J called. Missing clones are a known gap in these copies; in checked studies unresolved V genes cover under half, and the rest lacks a known reason. The sample table shows 20,000 to 25,000 clones, and around 83% are seen once. The ten largest clones represent 38% of the sample.

For this clone: Its antigen remains undetermined. No base quality values were provided; no much bigger clone lies one nucleotide off.

Specimen: PBMCs. The TCR comes from a man aged 55 to 70 with head and neck cancer. The sequence links TRBV5-1 to TRBJ2-1; a weak D assignment points to TRBD2 (6 bases agree). For the CDR3, the sequence is CASSLAFSGNEQFF. In nucleotides, the sequence is TGCGCCAGCAGCTTGGCGTTTAGCGGCAATGAGCAGTTCTTC.